These T cell receptor beta chains were read from a single sample in a study of blood T cells in healthy people across ages. TCRdb reprocessed the 5' RACE reads with MiXCR, giving one entry per CDR3 protein. The data hold about 800,000 distinct CDR3 sequences, with 55% to 70% observed a single time. Material: blood. These receptors all stem from a man aged 30 to 45 in good health. Each CDR3 is given with its conserved first and last residue. A D gene is named only where the DNA matches it firmly. For some rows the clone size is stated as once, few or many, or as a class when expanded; others skip it.

v_call	d_call	cdr3_length	clone_size	j_call	cdr3_nt	cdr3_aa
TRBV27	.	15	.	TRBJ2-3	TGTGCCAGCAGTTCCCCCCGTGGGGGCACAGATACGCAGTATTTT	CASSSPRGGTDTQYF
TRBV29-1	TRBD1	15	.	TRBJ2-5	TGCAGCGTTGATCCGGGACAGGCGATAACGGAGACCCAGTACTTC	CSVDPGQAITETQYF
TRBV7-6	TRBD2	14	.	TRBJ2-3	TGTGCCAGCAGCTTAGGCTCTAGCGGTGATACGCAGTATTTT	CASSLGSSGDTQYF
TRBV20-1	TRBD2	13	few	TRBJ2-5	TGCAGTTCCCTCGGAGCGGGGGAAGAGACCCAGTACTTC	CSSLGAGEETQYF
TRBV10-1	TRBD1	16	.	TRBJ2-7	TGCGCCAGCAGTGAGTTTATCACCGGGACAGCCTACGAGCAGTACTTC	CASSEFITGTAYEQYF
TRBV10-3	.	14	.	TRBJ2-7	TGTGCCATCAGTGAGTCTTATAGCTCCTACGAGCAGTACTTC	CAISESYSSYEQYF
TRBV6-2/TRBV6-3	TRBD1	16	few	TRBJ1-2	TGTGCCAGCAGAGATCCGGGACAGGGACGAGGCTATGGCTACACCTTC	CASRDPGQGRGYGYTF
TRBV3-1	.	14	.	TRBJ1-2	TGTGCCAGCAGCCAAGAGTGGGGAGACTATGGCTACACCTTC	CASSQEWGDYGYTF
TRBV29-1	.	12	few	TRBJ2-5	TGCAGCGTTGAACGGGATGGGAAGACCCAGTACTTC	CSVERDGKTQYF
TRBV27	.	15	.	TRBJ2-1	TGTGCCAGCAGTTTGGCGGTATTATCAGGAAATGAGCAGTTCTTC	CASSLAVLSGNEQFF
TRBV7-2	TRBD1	14	few	TRBJ2-5	TGTGCCAGCAGCTCGGGACAGGGGATTGGGACCCAGTACTTC	CASSSGQGIGTQYF
TRBV7-2	TRBD2	13	once	TRBJ2-7	TGTGCCAGCAGTCCCCAGCGGGGCTACGAGCAGTACTTC	CASSPQRGYEQYF
TRBV7-2	TRBD1	17	.	TRBJ1-6	TGTGCCAGCAGCCTTAGGACAGGGGGCGCGTATAATTCACCCCTCCACTTT	CASSLRTGGAYNSPLHF